This T cell receptor (beta chain) was observed in a study of T-cell memory formation after mild COVID-19. Study-wide findings and caveats: In pre-infection memory, a portion of responding clones appeared, which suggested that cross-reactive memory joined. Clones that got smaller from day 15 to 85 had even CD4/CD8, while clones growing later tipped toward CD4+.

TCRalpha and TCRbeta libraries used 5'RACE with constant-segment primers and UMIs. TCRdb reprocessed the 5' RACE reads via MiXCR and lists one record per CDR3 protein. This table has more than 400,000 distinct CDR3 sequences, 15% to 20% appearing once. This clonotype was observed once. Antigen: not known. The CDR3 has 17 residues. CDR1 is LGHNA and CDR2 is YSLEER in the germline V gene. V was shortened by 0 bases and J by 4 bases, with 18 bases between the two germline ends. What was sequenced was PBMCs or a T cell subset sorted from them (not recorded which). This TCR came from an adult woman who had mild COVID-19 (a few samples of this study predate the infection). Cell type and time point are not known. The chain employs TRBV4-3 and TRBJ1-1; possibly TRBD1 for D (6 bases). The CDR3 region has the DNA TGCGCCAGCAGCCAAGAGTGGAGGGGGACACGTCGCACTGAAGCTTTCTTT. This translates into CASSQEWRGTRRTEAFF.